Shown below are 23 T cell receptor beta chains from a single sample sequenced in a study of T cell repertoires in cytomegalovirus infection. TCRdb itself ran the reads through MiXCR, one entry per CDR3 protein. The sample yields approximately 300,000 distinct CDR3 sequences, 20% to 25% seen once. These TCRs are of unknown antigen specificity. The source was cultured PBMCs, collected from culture after CMV antigen stimulation. Receptors originate from a human donor in good health (CMV status not recorded). Some clones in this sample may be carry-over from other donors' samples.

The rearrangement links TRBV7-9 to TRBJ2-1, with 8 bases lining up with TRBD1. The V segment lost 6 bases and the J segment 4 bases; nucleotides outside the gene matches: 8. This CDR3 is 15 amino acids long. Germline V gene data show CDR1 as SEHNR and CDR2 as FQNEAQ (reference sequence). As DNA, the CDR3 is TGTGCCAGCAGATTACCGGGACAGGCATACAATGAGCAGTTCTTC. It encodes CASRLPGQAYNEQFF.

This clonotype came up many times. The J gene is TRBJ1-2, the V gene TRBV30; the D gene is possibly TRBD1 (5 bases). The CDR3 runs 13 residues. Trimming stripped 8 bases from V and 4 bases from J, with 17 bases between. CDR1 is GTSNPN and CDR2 is SVGIG in the germline V gene (reference sequence). The CDR3 DNA reads as TGTGCCGGCCCCGATAGAGGGGTCTATGGCTACACCTTC. This translates into CAGPDRGVYGYTF.

The CDR3 here is CASSSTSGSVNEQFF. DNA for the CDR3: TGTGCCAGCAGCTCAACTAGCGGGAGTGTAAATGAGCAGTTCTTC. The chain has TRBV7-2 and TRBJ2-1; the match to TRBD2 covers 11 bases. Germline lookup yields CDR1 SGHTA and CDR2 FQGNSA. This CDR3 region has 15 residues. V dropped 4 bases and J dropped 7; count of bases not matched to a gene: 6.

The chain has TRBV6-6 and TRBJ2-5; 11 positions agree with TRBD2. The V gene end was trimmed by 5 bases and the J gene end by 2 bases; junction bases not matched to a gene: 13. CDR1 MNHNY and CDR2 SVGAGI come from the germline V gene (reference sequence). The CDR3 consists of 18 residues. The CDR3 sequence is CASSPVKQGLAEQETQYF. Written as DNA, the CDR3 is TGTGCCAGCAGTCCCGTAAAGCAGGGACTAGCGGAGCAAGAGACCCAGTACTTC.

This clonotype was picked up many times. The gene calls are TRBV7-2 and TRBJ2-7; possibly TRBD1 for D (6 bases). This CDR3 comprises 13 residues. Per the germline V gene, CDR1 is SGHTA and CDR2 is FQGNSA. The ends were cut back, 6 bases at V and 3 bases at J, with 12 bases in the middle. This chain's CDR3 is CASRRQDHYEQYF. CDR3 DNA: TGTGCCAGCAGACGACAGGATCACTACGAGCAGTACTTC.

The chain combines TRBV19 with TRBJ2-4, with D possibly matching TRBD1 (6 bases). V was cut by 9 bases and J by 0 bases, with 18 bases left in between. CDR3 length: 16 residues. In germline, CDR1 is LNHDA, CDR2 SQIVND (reference sequence). CDR3 protein: CASVRGQPIAKNIQYF. The CDR3 nucleotides are TGTGCCAGCGTACGCGGACAGCCGATAGCCAAAAACATTCAGTACTTC.

This clonotype was recorded many times. This chain uses TRBV6-5 with TRBJ1-1; TRBD1 agrees at 10 bases. From germline, CDR1 is MNHEY and CDR2 SVGAGI. This CDR3 has 14 residues. The V gene end was trimmed by 6 bases and the J gene end by 8 bases; junction bases not matched to a gene: 9. The CDR3 protein is CASSQVPGQGEAFF. For the CDR3, the DNA is TGTGCCAGCAGCCAAGTCCCGGGACAGGGGGAAGCTTTCTTT.

The rearrangement joins TRBV27 to TRBJ2-1, with D hard to call. CDR3 length: 14 amino acids. Between the trimmed V and J ends, which lost 5 bases and 4 bases, there was a span of 12 bases. Per germline, CDR1 MNHEY and CDR2 SMNVEV (reference sequence). The CDR3 loop reads CASSIRVPYNEQFF. CDR3 coding DNA: TGTGCCAGCAGTATCCGGGTCCCGTACAATGAGCAGTTCTTC.

This rearrangement joins TRBV28 to TRBJ1-2; TRBD1 matches at 10 bases. The CDR3 is 17 residues long. The V and J ends lost 3 bases and 3 bases, in that order; junction bases with no gene match: 10. Germline CDR1 MDHEN, CDR2 SYDVKM. CDR3 amino acids: CASSFRDRGGSDYGYTF. DNA of the CDR3: TGTGCCAGCAGTTTTCGGGACAGGGGTGGTAGTGACTATGGCTACACCTTC.

V is TRBV7-2 and J is TRBJ2-3; TRBD2 matches at 13 bases. CDR3 size: 20 residues. V shed 2 bases and J 0 bases; nucleotides not matched to a gene: 11. Germline V lookup: CDR1 SGHTA, CDR2 FQGNSA. The CDR3 DNA reads as TGTGCCAGCAGCTTATTTACTAGCGGGAGGGTCCGAGTTAGCACAGATACGCAGTATTTT. Residues: CASSLFTSGRVRVSTDTQYF.

This clonotype was observed at least ten times. The CDR3 DNA follows: TGTGCCAGCAGCCAAGATTGGGCCTACAATGAGCAGTTCTTC. Residues: CASSQDWAYNEQFF. The chain couples TRBV4-2 to TRBJ2-1; D uncertain. The CDR3 sequence is 14 residues long. The germline V and J ends were trimmed by 0 bases and 2 bases, with 5 bases remaining between them. Per the germline V gene, CDR1 is LGHNA and CDR2 is YNFKEQ.

This clonotype was detected many times. V gene TRBV7-2 combines with J gene TRBJ2-6; the D gene is possibly TRBD1 (5 bases). The CDR3 is 16 amino acids. Germline loops: CDR1 SGHTA, CDR2 FQGNSA. The V end lost 0 bases, the J end lost 8 bases, and 14 bases lay between the germline ends. CDR3 sequence (DNA): TGTGCCAGCAGCTTAGCCTGGCAGGGAAAAACCAACGTCCTGACTTTC. Protein: CASSLAWQGKTNVLTF.

This clonotype was detected only a few times. The chain carries TRBV27 and TRBJ1-2; D remains ambiguous. Trimming pared 2 bases from V and 8 bases from J, leaving 12 bases between. The CDR3 loop spans 13 amino acids. CDR1 MNHEY and CDR2 SMNVEV come from the germline V gene (reference sequence). CDR3 loop: CASSLNPFQGYTF. DNA of the CDR3: TGTGCCAGCAGTTTAAACCCCTTCCAGGGCTACACCTTC.

This clonotype was counted a few times. The V and J genes are TRBV24-1 and TRBJ2-1; maybe TRBD2 (6 bases). V was trimmed by 4 bases and J by 4 bases, leaving 10 bases between them. Looked up from germline, CDR1 is KGHDR and CDR2 is SFDVKD. The CDR3 loop spans 14 amino acids. The CDR3 region is CATSEGLRYNEQFF. The CDR3 nucleotides are TGTGCCACCAGTGAGGGACTTCGGTACAATGAGCAGTTCTTC.

The rearrangement joins TRBV4-3 to TRBJ2-3; D might be TRBD2 (5 bases). The CDR3 spans 13 residues. Trimming left V 4 bases short and J 6 bases short, with 11 bases between. CDR1 is LGHNA and CDR2 is YSLEER in the germline V gene. In DNA, the CDR3 is TGCGCCAGCAGCCTGTTTGAGCGGGATACGCAGTATTTT. Protein: CASSLFERDTQYF.

The rearrangement joins TRBV6-2 or TRBV6-3 to TRBJ2-1; the match to TRBD2 covers 10 bases. Germline loops: CDR1 MNHEY, CDR2 SVGEGT. This CDR3 has 15 amino acids. With 5 bases clipped from V and 3 bases from J, the junction kept 4 bases outside the gene matches. As DNA, the CDR3 is TGTGCCAGCAGTCTGACTAGCGGGTTCTACAATGAGCAGTTCTTC. Translated: CASSLTSGFYNEQFF.

A few counts support this clonotype. V gene TRBV28 combines with J gene TRBJ2-7; D is undetermined. V gave up 5 bases and J gave up 1 base, with 12 bases separating them. The CDR3 has 14 residues. Germline loops: CDR1 MDHEN, CDR2 SYDVKM. DNA of the CDR3: TGTGCCAGCAGTCCGAGACTGGTTTCCTACGAGCAGTACTTC. Translated: CASSPRLVSYEQYF.

This clonotype came up a few times. J is TRBJ2-1 and V is TRBV10-1, with a tentative D call TRBD1 (5 bases). The germline gives CDR1 WNHNN, CDR2 SYGVQD (reference sequence). Trimming cost V 7 bases and J 4 bases, with 11 bases left between them. This CDR3 has 13 amino acids. CDR3 protein: CASTPGPYNEQFF. CDR3 coding DNA: TGCGCCAGCACACCAGGGCCGTACAATGAGCAGTTCTTC.

This clonotype was observed a handful of times. The genes are TRBV6-2 or TRBV6-3 and TRBJ1-2; perhaps TRBD1 as D (6 bases). The V gene's germline CDR1 is MNHEY and CDR2 SVGEGT. The ends were cut back, 2 bases at V and 2 bases at J, with 9 bases in the middle. The CDR3 length is 14 residues. CDR3 amino acids: CASSYQDRNYGYTF. The CDR3 DNA follows: TGTGCCAGCAGTTACCAGGACAGAAACTATGGCTACACCTTC.

This clonotype occurred many times. The chain recombines TRBV7-2 with TRBJ1-4; D is uncertain. With 4 bases removed from V and 10 bases from J, the gap between germline ends came to 10 bases. Germline V gene sequence: CDR1 SGHTA, CDR2 FQGNSA. This CDR3 has 12 amino acids. CDR3 protein: CASSSMFGKLFF. In DNA, the CDR3 is TGTGCCAGCAGCTCGATGTTTGGAAAACTGTTTTTT.

This clonotype was counted once. V usage is TRBV27 and J usage is TRBJ2-7; 8 nucleotides agree with TRBD1. V trimming: 5 bases; J trimming: 7 bases; junction bases outside the gene matches: 4. This CDR3 has 12 amino acids. The V gene's germline CDR1 is MNHEY and CDR2 SMNVEV (reference sequence). The DNA for the CDR3 is TGTGCCAGCAGTGGACAGGGTGTAGAGCAGTACTTC. Residues: CASSGQGVEQYF.

This clonotype was observed a few times. In DNA form, the CDR3 reads TGTGCCAGTAGCGCTGGCGACCGCTCCTACAATGAGCAGTTCTTC. It translates to CASSAGDRSYNEQFF. The V and J genes are TRBV19 and TRBJ2-1; no definite D call. The V and J ends lost 6 bases and 0 bases respectively, with 12 bases between them. The germline CDR1 and CDR2 sequences are LNHDA and SQIVND (reference sequence). The CDR3 is 15 residues long.

This clonotype was seen a handful of times. The chain is built from TRBV7-9 and TRBJ2-5, with TRBD2 matching over 14 bases. Germline V gene lookup returns CDR1 SEHNR and CDR2 FQNEAQ (reference sequence). Trimming at V came to 3 bases and at J to 2 bases, leaving 8 bases not matched to a gene. This CDR3 is built from 18 residues. CDR3 bases: TGTGCCAGCAGCTTCCTCGGGACTAGCGGGAGTATTCAAGAGACCCAGTACTTC. It yields the protein CASSFLGTSGSIQETQYF. The full variable domain, with the rest looked up from reference TRBV7-9 and TRBJ2-5, is DTGVSQNPRHKITKRGQNVTFRCDPISEHNRLYWYRQTLGQGPEFLTYFQNEAQLEKSRLLSDRFSAERPKGSFSTLEIQRTEQGDSAMYLCASSFLGTSGSIQETQYFGPGTRLLVL.